This T cell receptor (beta chain) stems from a study of early T cells in non-severe SARS-CoV-2 infection. This clonotype was picked up many times. One entry per CDR3 protein, called by TCRdb with MiXCR from the 5' RACE reads. This sample yields 40,000 to 45,000 distinct CDR3 sequences, of which about 6% are seen a single time; around 7.7% belongs to the top ten. The sample consisted of whole blood, taken at baseline. This receptor was obtained from an adult who was a healthcare worker with PCR-confirmed SARS-CoV-2 infection or an uninfected control (not recorded which).

CDR3 DNA: TGTGCCAGCATTTCTTACAATGAGCAGTTCTTC. The encoded protein is CASISYNEQFF. The chain combines TRBV2 with TRBJ2-1; D is uncertain. The CDR3 spans 11 residues. V lost 7 bases and J lost 4, with 5 bases in between. The V gene's germline CDR1 is SNHLY and CDR2 FYNNEI.